This T cell receptor (beta chain) emerged from a study of cytomegalovirus exposure and HLA in healthy donors. Healthy donors of bone marrow made up the group. It was with 60 Vbeta and 13 Jbeta primers that the PCR ran. Clones were sequenced by immunoSEQ multiplex PCR, and TCRdb holds only the in-frame ones, with some missing. The table shows under 200,000 clones, with 60% to 75% occurring only once. A word on this clone: What it recognizes is unknown.

This CDR3 comprises 12 residues. Germline assignment: CDR1 SGHRS and CDR2 YFSETQ. Trimming removed 6 bases at V and 4 bases at J, with 10 bases between. Findings of the study overall: Reportedly, fewer N-insertions than the approximately 690-donor mean appeared in an Asian-associated ancestry cluster in a later analysis. Within a later analysis, the majority of CMV-associated TCR beta chains appeared HLA-restricted. A prior analysis recorded that most TCR beta V segments were productive about 87% or about 30% of the time.

The chain links TRBV5-1 to TRBJ1-1; D might be TRBD1 (5 bases). Sequences were obtained from PBMCs. This TCR was recovered from a woman aged 45-65 years in good health and CMV-seropositive. The DNA for the CDR3 is TGCGCCAGCACGGGCGGGGGCACTGAAGCTTTCTTT. Amino acids: CASTGGGTEAFF.